These 25 T cell receptor beta chains were all obtained from the same sample, sequenced in a study of blood T cell repertoires in COVID-19. Produced via immunoSEQ multiplex PCR; TCRdb's table is partial and in-frame only. The sample yields tens of thousands of clones, around 87% seen once. Source material: peripheral blood. The receptor set was obtained from a human donor in a cohort sampled during active COVID-19.

This chain uses TRBV29-1 with TRBJ2-1; TRBD2 aligns across 12 bases. Trimming removed 7 bases from V and 6 bases from J; junction bases left unmatched: 1. CDR1 and CDR2 from the germline V gene are SQVTM and ANQGSEA. The CDR3 runs to 12 residues. The DNA for the CDR3 is TGCAGCGGACTAGCGGGAGTCAATGAGCAGTTCTTC. It encodes CSGLAGVNEQFF.

This clone was detected a few times. The genes are TRBV28 and TRBJ2-3, with 7 bases identical to TRBD2. Germline values: CDR1 MDHEN, CDR2 SYDVKM. This CDR3 region has 15 residues. V dropped 7 bases and J dropped 4; count of bases not matched to a gene: 11. The CDR3 spells CASIRTRNVADTQYF. The CDR3, as DNA: TGTGCCAGCATTAGGACTAGAAATGTGGCAGATACGCAGTATTTT.

V is TRBV6-5 and J is TRBJ1-1, with 7 bases that match TRBD1. The CDR3 consists of 13 residues. V lost 7 bases, J lost 6 bases, and 8 bases stayed unmatched. CDR1 MNHEY and CDR2 SVGAGI come from the germline V gene. The CDR3 reads CASTRGQRSEAFF. CDR3 DNA sequence: TGTGCCAGCACGAGGGGGCAAAGGTCTGAAGCTTTCTTT.

This clone was seen only a few times. The V gene is TRBV18, the J gene TRBJ2-7, with 9 bases that match TRBD1. CDR1 and CDR2 (germline): KGHSH, LQKENI. With V trimmed by 3 bases and J by 2 bases, 5 bases remained unmatched. This CDR3 is 15 amino acids long. The CDR3 coding sequence is TGTGCCAGCTCACCGGCGACAGGGGGGGCCTACGAGCAGTACTTC. Protein product: CASSPATGGAYEQYF.

This chain uses TRBV5-6 with TRBJ2-5; D not resolved. V gave up 1 base and J gave up 5 bases, with 6 bases separating them. The CDR3 length is 12 residues. Germline V gene lookup returns CDR1 SGHDT and CDR2 YYEEEE. CDR3 loop: CASSLTQETQYF. Here the CDR3 DNA reads TGTGCCAGCAGCTTGACCCAGGAGACCCAGTACTTC.

This chain uses TRBV28 with TRBJ2-5; perhaps TRBD2 as D (5 bases). The CDR3 is 15 residues long. Trimming stripped 2 bases from V and 5 bases from J, with 15 bases between. The germline gives CDR1 MDHEN, CDR2 SYDVKM. The CDR3 sequence: CASSLTRNTGETQYF. In DNA, the CDR3 is TGTGCCAGCAGTTTAACACGGAACACGGGGGAGACCCAGTACTTC. Drawing the rest from reference TRBV28 and TRBJ2-5, the complete variable domain is DVKVTQSSRYLVKRTGEKVFLECVQDMDHENMFWYRQDPGLGLRLIYFSYDVKMKEKGDIPEGYSVSREKKERFSLILESASTNQTSMYLCASSLTRNTGETQYFGPGTRLLVL.

J is TRBJ1-6 and V is TRBV30; the D gene is possibly TRBD1 (6 bases). CDR1 and CDR2 (germline): GTSNPN, SVGIG (reference sequence). CDR3 length: 16 amino acids. The V end was cut by 0 bases, the J end by 4 bases, with 13 bases between. Here the CDR3 DNA reads TGTGCCTGGAGTGTACCCAGAACAGGGTATAATTCACCCCTCCACTTT. This translates into CAWSVPRTGYNSPLHF.

This clone came up a few times. Distinct nucleotide sequences in the sample also encode this CDR3. V and J are TRBV6-4 and TRBJ2-1, with TRBD2 identical over 7 bases. This CDR3 has 15 amino acids. CDR1 MRHNA and CDR2 SNTAGT come from the germline V gene. With V trimmed by 0 bases and J by 1 base, 0 bases remained unmatched. CDR3 region: CASSDSSGSYNEQFF. For the CDR3, the DNA is TGTGCCAGCAGTGACTCTAGCGGGTCCTACAATGAGCAGTTCTTC.

The chain joins TRBV19 to TRBJ2-5; 11 positions agree with TRBD1. CDR3 length: 15 amino acids. Germline lookup yields CDR1 LNHDA and CDR2 SQIVND (reference sequence). Trimming removed 11 bases from V and 4 bases from J; junction bases left unmatched: 12. The CDR3 loop is CAPTGGQGAGETQYF. The CDR3 region has the DNA TGTGCCCCTACCGGAGGACAGGGGGCCGGAGAGACCCAGTACTTC.

The chain is built from TRBV12-3 or TRBV12-4 and TRBJ1-2; no clear D. This CDR3 has 12 residues. Trimming shortened V by 11 bases and J by 4 bases, and 14 bases separated the two germline ends. The CDR3 reads CAARGIGYGYTF. The CDR3 DNA follows: TGTGCCGCGCGAGGGATCGGCTATGGCTACACCTTC.

The chain is built from TRBV6-5 and TRBJ2-5; D might be TRBD1 (6 bases). Per the germline V gene, CDR1 is MNHEY and CDR2 is SVGAGI. V dropped 4 bases and J dropped 7 bases, with 22 bases sitting between them. This CDR3 has 16 residues. This CDR3 reads CASSSRSRGTPGTQYF. Written as DNA, the CDR3 is TGTGCCAGCAGTTCTCGTTCCAGGGGCACCCCGGGGACCCAGTACTTC.

The rearrangement uses TRBV2 and TRBJ2-2; 7 positions agree with TRBD2. The CDR3 sequence is 14 residues long. Trimming at V came to 6 bases and at J to 2 bases, leaving 3 bases not matched to a gene. Germline assignment: CDR1 SNHLY and CDR2 FYNNEI. CDR3 coding DNA: TGTGCCAGCAGCCGGGACTACAACACCGGGGAGCTGTTTTTT. Protein product: CASSRDYNTGELFF.

The rearrangement links TRBV27 to TRBJ2-1, with 9 bases aligning to TRBD2. The CDR3 is 15 residues long. V gave up 4 bases and J gave up 5 bases; unmatched junction bases: 6. From germline, CDR1 is MNHEY and CDR2 SMNVEV (reference sequence). The CDR3 is CASSYATSGNNEQFF. The CDR3 coding sequence is TGTGCCAGCAGTTACGCGACTAGCGGAAACAATGAGCAGTTCTTC.

The chain has TRBV5-1 and TRBJ1-1; D possibly corresponds to TRBD1 (6 bases). The V and J ends lost 4 bases and 7 bases respectively, with 17 bases between them. Per germline, CDR1 SGHRS and CDR2 YFSETQ. The CDR3 loop spans 14 amino acids. CDR3 protein: CASSELPGANEAFF. The CDR3 DNA is TGCGCCAGCAGCGAGCTCCCAGGGGCGAATGAAGCTTTCTTT.

The V call is TRBV5-1, the J call TRBJ1-6; D might be TRBD1 (6 bases). This CDR3 region has 17 residues. The germline gives CDR1 SGHRS, CDR2 YFSETQ. V was shortened by 5 bases and J by 4 bases, with 19 bases between the two germline ends. CDR3 bases: TGCGCCAGCAGGGACAGTCTTATCCCTTCGTATAATTCACCCCTCCACTTT. This translates into CASRDSLIPSYNSPLHF.

The chain employs TRBV7-8 and TRBJ2-4, with TRBD1 matching over 9 bases. Germline values: CDR1 SGHVS, CDR2 FQNEAQ. The CDR3 sequence is 17 residues long. V dropped 1 base and J dropped 2; count of bases not matched to a gene: 6. In nucleotides, the CDR3 is TGTGCCAGCAGCTTAGGTGGACAGGGGACCCCCAAAAACATTCAGTACTTC. Its protein is CASSLGGQGTPKNIQYF.

The CDR3 sequence is CASSPRQLNTEAFF. The CDR3 DNA sequence: TGTGCCAGCAGCCCCCGACAGCTGAACACTGAAGCTTTCTTT. This rearrangement joins TRBV9 to TRBJ1-1; possibly TRBD1 for D (5 bases). Germline CDR1 SGDLS, CDR2 YYNGEE. Trimming took 4 bases from V and 0 from J, leaving 10 bases between them. The CDR3 has 14 residues.

The rearrangement uses TRBV10-3 and TRBJ2-7, with D possibly matching TRBD2 (5 bases). The CDR3 has 14 amino acids. Trimming removed 11 bases from V and 5 bases from J, with 22 bases in between. The germline gives CDR1 ENHRY, CDR2 SYGVKD. CDR3 in DNA: TGTGCCTCCGGGTCCTATAGCGATCTGCACGAGCAGTACTTC. Protein: CASGSYSDLHEQYF.

V gene TRBV28 combines with J gene TRBJ1-5, with unresolved D. Trimming shortened V by 7 bases and J by 1 base, and 14 bases separated the two germline ends. Germline values: CDR1 MDHEN, CDR2 SYDVKM. This CDR3 comprises 15 residues. The CDR3 loop is CASIPLAGSNQPQHF. CDR3 DNA sequence: TGTGCCAGCATCCCTCTTGCGGGAAGCAATCAGCCCCAGCATTTT.

The CDR3 coding sequence is TGTGCCAGCAGACAGACAGGGTGGGGAAATGAAAAACTGTTTTTT. Translating gives CASRQTGWGNEKLFF. The chain recombines TRBV28 with TRBJ1-4, with 7 bases aligning to TRBD1. CDR1 and CDR2 from the germline V gene are MDHEN and SYDVKM. V lost 6 bases, J lost 5 bases, and 9 bases stayed unmatched. The CDR3 is 15 amino acids.

CDR3 in amino acids: CASSLDLAQETQYF. CDR3 coding DNA: TGTGCCAGCAGCCTAGACTTGGCCCAAGAGACCCAGTACTTC. V is TRBV3-1 (or the pseudogene TRBV3-2) and J is TRBJ2-5; D remains ambiguous. From germline, CDR1 is LGHDT and CDR2 YNNKEL (reference sequence). The length of the CDR3 is 14 residues. V was shortened by 4 bases and J by 1 base, with 10 bases between the two germline ends.

A remark on this clone: Sequence at one end of the junction differs from germline and may be a read error. V is TRBV5-1 and J is TRBJ2-1; 7 positions agree with TRBD1. The CDR3 contains 14 residues. Germline CDR1 is SGHRS and CDR2 is YFSETQ. The CDR3: CASSLGTVDRVLIF. The CDR3 coding sequence is TGCGCCAGCAGCCTGGGAACCGTCGACAGGGTTCTTATCTTC.

This chain connects TRBV9 to TRBJ1-2, with D perhaps TRBD1 (5 bases). The germline V gene encodes CDR1 SGDLS and CDR2 YYNGEE. V was cut by 6 bases and J by 7 bases, with 19 bases left in between. CDR3 size: 14 residues. DNA for the CDR3: TGTGCCAGCACCCAAGACGGGGGAGAGGGTGGCTACACCTTC. Translating it yields CASTQDGGEGGYTF.

The chain couples TRBV7-6 to TRBJ2-1; TRBD2 aligns across 9 bases. V dropped 1 base and J dropped 8; count of bases not matched to a gene: 6. There are 15 residues in the CDR3. In germline, CDR1 is SGHVS, CDR2 FNYEAQ. CDR3 sequence: CASSLEASGEYEQFF. In DNA form, the CDR3 reads TGTGCCAGCAGCTTAGAGGCTAGCGGGGAATATGAGCAGTTCTTC.

The chain has TRBV28 and TRBJ2-7; 10 nucleotides match TRBD2. CDR1 and CDR2 (germline): MDHEN, SYDVKM. The CDR3 sequence is 15 residues long. V gave up 7 bases and J gave up 0 bases; unmatched junction bases: 6. CDR3 amino acids: CASINSGGSSYEQYF. The CDR3 coding sequence is TGTGCCAGCATCAATAGCGGGGGGAGCTCCTACGAGCAGTACTTC.